These 13 T cell receptor beta chains came from one sample sequenced in a study of blood T cells in healthy people across ages. Together with a sample-barcoded 5' primer, a J-beta primer mix was included in a second PCR lasting roughly 7 to 11 cycles. MiXCR, applied by TCRdb to the 5' RACE reads, yields one record per CDR3 protein. The sample carries 1,300,000 or so distinct CDR3 sequences, around 55% recorded once. Sequencing was performed on blood. The receptor source for this set is a man younger than 35 in good health.

The rearrangement links TRBV29-1 to TRBJ2-2; D gene uncertain. There are 14 residues in the CDR3. The V and J ends lost 3 bases and 3 bases respectively, with 11 bases between them. Germline V lookup: CDR1 SQVTM, CDR2 ANQGSEA. The CDR3 DNA follows: TGCAGCGTTGAGGGCGCCGTCGACACCGGGGAGCTGTTTTTT. It codes for CSVEGAVDTGELFF.

The gene calls are TRBV27 and TRBJ2-3, with 9 bases lining up with TRBD2. This CDR3 has 18 amino acids. Unmatched junction bases numbered 12, after V lost 3 bases and J lost 2 bases. Germline V CDR1 and CDR2: MNHEY, SMNVEV (reference sequence). The CDR3 bases are TGTGCCAGCAGTTTGAAGGGTTCGCGGGGGGGAAACACAGATACGCAGTATTTT. As protein: CASSLKGSRGGNTDTQYF.

The chain carries TRBV11-2 and TRBJ2-4; D possibly corresponds to TRBD1 (5 bases). The V and J ends lost 5 bases and 2 bases respectively, with 13 bases between them. Per the germline V gene, CDR1 is SGHAT and CDR2 is FQNNGV. The CDR3 is made up of 15 amino acids. This CDR3 is CASSPRQTSKNIQYF. For the CDR3, the DNA is TGTGCCAGCAGCCCCCGACAGACGTCCAAAAACATTCAGTACTTC.

The chain uses TRBV20-1 and TRBJ2-4; 9 nucleotides match TRBD1. The J call may be incorrect, as the DNA end agrees better with TRBJ2-7. Germline values: CDR1 DFQATT, CDR2 SNEGSKA (reference sequence). The CDR3 is made up of 13 amino acids. The CDR3, as DNA: TGCAGTGCCCCGGGACAGGGAAACTACGAGCAGTACTTC. Its protein product is CSAPGQGNYEQYF.

The rearrangement links TRBV10-3 to TRBJ1-4; TRBD1 might be the D (6 bases). The V gene lost 5 bases and the J gene lost 5 bases, with 12 bases spanning the gap. Germline-derived CDR1 and CDR2 are ENHRY and SYGVKD. The CDR3 is 14 residues long. The CDR3 sequence: CAISKTGPNEKLFF. As DNA, the CDR3 is TGTGCCATCAGTAAGACAGGTCCGAATGAAAAACTGTTTTTT.

In its sample, this clonotype was seen a few times. The chain combines TRBV4-1 with TRBJ2-7, with D unresolved. CDR3 length: 15 amino acids. The germline V gene encodes CDR1 MGHRA and CDR2 YSYEKL. The ends were cut back, 3 bases at V and 0 bases at J, with 12 bases in the middle. CDR3 loop: CASSQAVESSYEQYF. The CDR3 DNA sequence: TGCGCCAGCAGCCAGGCGGTGGAATCCTCCTACGAGCAGTACTTC.

The chain combines TRBV21-1 with TRBJ1-5; the table names TRBD1, a call not compared with the DNA. TRBV21-1 is recorded as a pseudogene. This CDR3 region has 16 residues. CDR3 region: CASSKEDGGPNQPQHF. The CDR3 bases are TGTGCTAGCAGCAAAGAGGATGGGGGACCAAATCAGCCCCAGCATTTT.

The chain uses TRBV29-1 and TRBJ2-7; no clear D. Trimming stripped 6 bases from V and 5 bases from J, with 8 bases between. The CDR3 covers 10 residues. Germline CDR1 reads SQVTM; CDR2 reads ANQGSEA. CDR3 sequence: CSVVLHEQYF. For the CDR3, the DNA is TGCAGCGTCGTCCTACACGAGCAGTACTTC.

CDR3 in amino acids: CASSLAGGAKNIQYF. Written as DNA, the CDR3 is TGTGCCAGCAGTTTAGCGGGGGGAGCCAAAAACATTCAGTACTTC. The rearrangement uses TRBV12-3 or TRBV12-4 and TRBJ2-4; possible D gene TRBD2, 6 bases. V lost 0 bases, J lost 0 bases, and 6 bases lay in between. This CDR3 is 15 amino acids long.

The chain uses TRBV19 and TRBJ2-7, with 10 bases fitting TRBD1. The tail of the sequence fits TRBJ2-5 better, so the J call may be wrong. The CDR3 length is 16 residues. CDR1 is LNHDA and CDR2 is SQIVND in the germline V gene (reference sequence). Here the CDR3 reads CASSTRAGQGCETQYF. As DNA, the CDR3 is TGTGCCAGTAGTACCAGAGCGGGACAGGGGTGCGAGACCCAGTACTTC.

The chain uses TRBV3-1 and TRBJ2-1; D could derive from TRBD1 or TRBD2 (5 bases each). Germline values: CDR1 LGHDT, CDR2 YNNKEL (reference sequence). There are 12 residues in the CDR3. The V end lost 4 bases, the J end lost 7 bases, and 8 bases lay between the germline ends. The CDR3 loop is CASSRGSNEQFF. CDR3 nucleotides: TGTGCCAGCAGCCGGGGGTCAAATGAGCAGTTCTTC.

Points on this clonotype: One junction end does not reproduce the germline sequence, and a read error may be involved. The genes are TRBV12-3 or TRBV12-4 and TRBJ2-5, with 8 bases that match TRBD2. The CDR3 runs to 16 residues. CDR3 DNA: TGTGCCGGCAGCTTGCCCCCATCCGGGGGGGGCGTTGAGCAGTACTTC. Protein sequence: CAGSLPPSGGGVEQYF.

This sequence joins TRBV4-3 and TRBJ1-2; D possibly corresponds to TRBD1 (6 bases). CDR1 LGHNA and CDR2 YSLEER come from the germline V gene. Deletions cut 0 bases from V and 6 bases from J, with 17 bases between. The CDR3 is made up of 16 amino acids. CDR3 sequence reads: CASSQERQVAPNGYTF. CDR3 sequence (DNA): TGCGCCAGCAGCCAAGAAAGACAGGTAGCGCCGAATGGCTACACCTTC.